Each of the 7 T cell receptor beta chains below was sequenced from the same sample in a study of shared clonotypes between healthy human individuals. Naive CD8 cells lacked CD45RO, underwent positive selection for CCR7 and left out terminally differentiated effector memory CD45RA+ cells. Profiled with immunoSEQ multiplex PCR; TCRdb holds only in-frame clones, not every one. The sample lists over 2,000,000 clones, 93% occurring once. Sequencing was performed on naive CD8+ T cells from PBMCs. Receptors were obtained from a man aged 18 to 35 in good health. Some clones in this sample may be carry-over from other donors' samples.

As for this clone: This same CDR3 is encoded by further DNA sequences in the sample. V is TRBV27 and J is TRBJ1-2; D not resolved. Per the germline V gene, CDR1 is MNHEY and CDR2 is SMNVEV (reference sequence). This CDR3 contains 13 residues. The ends were cut back, 0 bases at V and 3 bases at J, with 5 bases in the middle. The CDR3 coding sequence is TGTGCCAGCAGTTTATCCGGATACTATGGCTACACCTTC. Translated: CASSLSGYYGYTF.

The genes are TRBV5-6 and TRBJ1-5; 7 bases line up with TRBD1. The CDR3 has 15 amino acids. CDR1 SGHDT and CDR2 YYEEEE come from the germline V gene. V gave up 4 bases and J gave up 10 bases; unmatched junction bases: 14. CDR3 loop: CASSLLGDRESPQHF. The CDR3, as DNA: TGTGCCAGCAGCCTGCTTGGTGACAGGGAGAGTCCCCAGCATTTT.

This clone was seen once. The rearrangement uses TRBV5-6 and TRBJ1-2; D is possibly TRBD1 (6 bases). V lost 2 bases to trimming and J lost 8 bases, with 13 bases between them. This CDR3 region has 13 residues. Germline CDR1 SGHDT, CDR2 YYEEEE. CDR3 residues: CASSLRGGTGYTF. CDR3 DNA sequence: TGTGCCAGCAGCTTACGAGGTGGGACAGGCTACACCTTC.

Of note for this clone: The sample carries other DNA sequences with the same CDR3. The rearrangement uses TRBV6-5 and TRBJ1-2; no clear D. V was cut by 0 bases and J by 2 bases, with 7 bases left in between. The germline gives CDR1 MNHEY, CDR2 SVGAGI. The CDR3 extends over 14 amino acids. The CDR3 is CASSYSAINYGYTF. In nucleotides, the CDR3 is TGTGCCAGCAGTTACTCTGCCATCAACTATGGCTACACCTTC.

The chain joins TRBV6-5 to TRBJ1-1, with 7 bases aligning to TRBD1. Looked up from germline, CDR1 is MNHEY and CDR2 is SVGAGI. Germline trimming cut 6 bases from V and 2 bases from J; bases unmatched to any gene: 9. This CDR3 is built from 15 residues. The CDR3 reads CASSSHRGLNTEAFF. As DNA, the CDR3 is TGTGCCAGCAGCTCCCACAGGGGACTCAACACTGAAGCTTTCTTT.

The rearrangement links TRBV30 to TRBJ1-1, with 9 positions matching TRBD1. The germline V gene encodes CDR1 GTSNPN and CDR2 SVGIG (reference sequence). The CDR3 runs 17 residues. V was pared by 2 bases and J by 4 bases, with 14 bases of the junction left unmatched. CDR3 DNA sequence: TGTGCCTGGAGTCCCTGGGACAGGGATGAGTTAGTCACTGAAGCTTTCTTT. Protein: CAWSPWDRDELVTEAFF.

The rearrangement joins TRBV7-9 to TRBJ1-1; D is ambiguous. The CDR3 runs to 13 residues. V shed 5 bases and J shed 1 base, with 8 bases lying between them. Per the germline V gene, CDR1 is SEHNR and CDR2 is FQNEAQ (reference sequence). CDR3 sequence reads: CASSQLTNTEAFF. CDR3 DNA sequence: TGTGCCAGCAGCCAACTGACGAACACTGAAGCTTTCTTT. Full variable domain (rest looked up from reference TRBV7-9 and TRBJ1-1): DTGVSQNPRHKITKRGQNVTFRCDPISEHNRLYWYRQTLGQGPEFLTYFQNEAQLEKSRLLSDRFSAERPKGSFSTLEIQRTEQGDSAMYLCASSQLTNTEAFFGQGTRLTVV.